The 27 T cell receptor beta chains below all came from one sample that was sequenced in a study of cytomegalovirus exposure and HLA in healthy donors. 13 Jbeta primers and 60 Vbeta primers were used for the PCR. Profiling relied on immunoSEQ multiplex PCR, and the TCRdb table lists in-frame clones only, not all of them. This sample carries 200,000 or so clones, approximately 82% of them seen once, and the ten largest clones take about 2%. The sample taken for sequencing was PBMCs. Every receptor here comes from a woman in her late teens or twenties in good health and CMV-seropositive.

The genes are TRBV6-1 and TRBJ2-7; possibly TRBD1 for D (6 bases). V gave up 5 bases and J gave up 1 base, with 9 bases separating them. The CDR3 is 13 residues long. CDR1 is MNHNS and CDR2 is SASEGT in the germline V gene. The CDR3 reads CASSHRDSYEQYF. As DNA, the CDR3 is TGTGCCAGCAGTCACAGGGATTCCTACGAGCAGTACTTC.

V is TRBV14 and J is TRBJ1-1; D is possibly TRBD1 (5 bases). The length of the CDR3 is 14 residues. The V gene's germline CDR1 is SGHDN and CDR2 FVKESK. Trimming stripped 1 base from V and 4 bases from J, with 10 bases between. The DNA for the CDR3 is TGTGCCAGCAGCCAAGTAAGGGGCGGCACTGAAGCTTTCTTT. Protein product: CASSQVRGGTEAFF.

This rearrangement joins TRBV27 to TRBJ2-5, with 7 bases matching TRBD1. The CDR3 extends over 17 amino acids. The germline gives CDR1 MNHEY, CDR2 SMNVEV (reference sequence). V lost 5 bases and J lost 2; bases outside the gene matches: 14. The CDR3 sequence is CASSIQGTAYVQETQYF. Written as DNA, the CDR3 is TGTGCCAGCAGTATACAAGGGACAGCATACGTTCAAGAGACCCAGTACTTC.

In regard to this clone: Germline and junction disagree at one end, which may indicate a read error. Other DNA sequences in this specimen translate into the identical CDR3. The chain has TRBV11-2 and TRBJ1-1; the D is unclear. This CDR3 has 16 residues. Germline CDR1 reads SGHAT; CDR2 reads FQNNGV. CDR3 sequence: CASSLVSSGFGTEAFF. CDR3 coding DNA: TGTGCCAGCAGCTTAGTTTCATCCGGGTTCGGCACTGAGGCTTTCTTT.

The CDR3 region has the DNA TGCGCCAGCAGCTTGACGGTGTCCCCATCCTACAATGAGCAGTTCTTC. Its protein product is CASSLTVSPSYNEQFF. This chain connects TRBV5-1 to TRBJ2-1; D not resolved. With 1 base removed from V and 1 base from J, the gap between germline ends came to 12 bases. The V gene's germline CDR1 is SGHRS and CDR2 YFSETQ. The CDR3 length is 16 residues. Complete variable domain (other parts from reference TRBV5-1 and TRBJ2-1): KAGVTQTPRYLIKTRGQQVTLSCSPISGHRSVSWYQQTPGQGLQFLFEYFSETQRNKGNFPGRFSGRQFSNSRSEMNVSTLELGDSALYLCASSLTVSPSYNEQFFGPGTRLTVL.

The chain carries TRBV11-2 and TRBJ1-4; D ambiguous. Deletions cut 1 base from V and 0 bases from J, with 9 bases between. The length of the CDR3 is 16 residues. Germline loops: CDR1 SGHAT, CDR2 FQNNGV. The chain's CDR3 is CASSLVARTTNEKLFF. The CDR3, as DNA: TGTGCCAGCAGCTTAGTTGCCAGAACAACTAATGAAAAACTGTTTTTT.

This chain uses TRBV30 with TRBJ1-1; D is perhaps TRBD1 (5 bases). Germline V gene sequence: CDR1 GTSNPN, CDR2 SVGIG (reference sequence). Between the trimmed V and J ends, which lost 2 bases and 0 bases, there was a span of 19 bases. The CDR3 length is 17 residues. CDR3 nucleotide sequence: TGTGCCTGGAGTCCGGTCCAACGTTGGACACTGAACACTGAAGCTTTCTTT. Translation gives CAWSPVQRWTLNTEAFF.

The genes are TRBV5-1 and TRBJ1-4; D might be TRBD1 (6 bases). Germline CDR1 reads SGHRS; CDR2 reads YFSETQ. The CDR3 sequence is 15 residues long. Trimming pared 4 bases from V and 8 bases from J, leaving 18 bases between. The CDR3 sequence: CASSGAGARGEKLFF. Here the CDR3 DNA reads TGCGCCAGCAGCGGGGCCGGGGCGAGGGGGGAAAAACTGTTTTTT.

This rearrangement joins TRBV5-4 to TRBJ1-6, with D perhaps matching TRBD1 (6 bases). There are 15 residues in the CDR3. V dropped 5 bases and J dropped 7 bases, with 16 bases sitting between them. From germline, CDR1 is SGHNT and CDR2 YYREEE (reference sequence). Here the CDR3 DNA reads TGTGCCAGCAGTGGGGGCGGAGCGGGGAATTCACCCCTCCACTTT. It yields the protein CASSGGGAGNSPLHF.

This clone has a single count. The rearrangement joins TRBV6-5 to TRBJ2-5, with a tentative D call TRBD1 (5 bases). V lost 5 bases and J lost 7, with 17 bases in between. Germline CDR1 is MNHEY and CDR2 is SVGAGI. This CDR3 region has 14 residues. CDR3 DNA: TGTGCCAGCAGTGCTGACAGCAGCACGAGGACCCAGTACTTC. This sequence encodes CASSADSSTRTQYF.

For this clone: Other DNA sequences in this sample translate to the same CDR3. The chain links TRBV11-2 to TRBJ1-5; a weak D match, TRBD1 (5 bases). The CDR3 length is 13 residues. Germline CDR1 reads SGHAT; CDR2 reads FQNNGV. V lost 5 bases and J 7 bases, leaving 12 bases between the germline ends. CDR3 loop: CASSLGGGQPQHF. The CDR3 nucleotides are TGTGCCAGCAGCCTGGGGGGGGGACAGCCCCAGCATTTT.

The V gene is TRBV7-9, the J gene TRBJ2-1, with 12 bases lining up with TRBD2. V was pared by 5 bases and J by 9 bases, with 8 bases of the junction left unmatched. The CDR3 spans 15 residues. Germline CDR1 and CDR2: SEHNR and FQNEAQ (reference sequence). The DNA for the CDR3 is TGTGCCAGCAGCCCTAGCGGGGGGGCCCTAAGTGAGCAGTTCTTC. It is translated as CASSPSGGALSEQFF.

This chain joins TRBV6-4 and TRBJ2-3; 10 bases agree with TRBD2. Germline trimming cut 10 bases from V and 0 bases from J; bases unmatched to any gene: 13. CDR1 is MRHNA, CDR2 SNTAGT, per germline. The length of the CDR3 is 17 residues. The CDR3 sequence is CATSSGGAPPSTDTQYF. The CDR3 nucleotides are TGTGCCACTTCTAGCGGGGGAGCCCCACCTAGCACAGATACGCAGTATTTT.

J is TRBJ1-5 and V is TRBV10-3; 9 nucleotides match TRBD1. CDR1 is ENHRY and CDR2 is SYGVKD in the germline V gene. The CDR3 length is 16 residues. Trimming at V came to 3 bases and at J to 1 base, leaving 4 bases not matched to a gene. The CDR3 DNA reads TGTGCCATCAGTGACCCGGACAGGGGCAGCAATCAGCCCCAGCATTTT. Encoded protein: CAISDPDRGSNQPQHF.

This clone was seen a handful of times. The chain carries TRBV5-1 and TRBJ2-2; TRBD2 is a possible D gene (6 bases). The CDR3 loop spans 16 amino acids. Germline values: CDR1 SGHRS, CDR2 YFSETQ. V dropped 4 bases and J dropped 5 bases, with 18 bases sitting between them. The DNA for the CDR3 is TGCGCCAGCAGCACCAGGGCAGCGGGCCCGACCGGGGAGCTGTTTTTT. Residues: CASSTRAAGPTGELFF.

V usage is TRBV19 and J usage is TRBJ1-2; 9 nucleotides line up with TRBD1. With V trimmed by 6 bases and J by 7 bases, 6 bases remained unmatched. The CDR3 sequence is 13 residues long. Germline V lookup: CDR1 LNHDA, CDR2 SQIVND (reference sequence). CDR3: CASSRTGEGGYTF. The CDR3 DNA follows: TGTGCCAGTAGCCGGACAGGGGAAGGTGGCTACACCTTC.

CDR3 nucleotides: TGTGCCAGCAGCCAAAGAGGCGGAGCCGGGGAGCTGTTTTTT. It specifies CASSQRGGAGELFF. The chain couples TRBV7-6 to TRBJ2-2, with D unresolved. V dropped 5 bases and J dropped 6 bases, with 13 bases sitting between them. This CDR3 is 14 amino acids long. Germline lookup yields CDR1 SGHVS and CDR2 FNYEAQ.

The CDR3 sequence: CASSLQGHLSDGELFF. The CDR3 DNA is TGTGCCAGCAGTCTGCAGGGACATCTATCGGACGGGGAGCTGTTTTTT. The chain links TRBV28 to TRBJ2-2; possibly TRBD1 for D (6 bases). The CDR3 has 16 amino acids. Germline values: CDR1 MDHEN, CDR2 SYDVKM. Trimming removed 5 bases from V and 7 bases from J, with 20 bases in between.

The chain's CDR3 is CASSLAGGGSYEQYV. DNA for the CDR3: TGCGCCAGCAGCTTGGCCGGTGGAGGGTCCTACGAGCAGTACGTC. The chain joins TRBV5-1 to TRBJ2-7; a possible D gene is TRBD2 (6 bases). CDR3 length equals 15 residues. V was shortened by 0 bases and J by 1 base, with 11 bases between the two germline ends. CDR1 SGHRS and CDR2 YFSETQ come from the germline V gene.

The rearrangement uses TRBV27 and TRBJ1-2; 7 positions agree with TRBD1. The germline gives CDR1 MNHEY, CDR2 SMNVEV (reference sequence). The ends lost 1 base at V and 4 bases at J; junction bases unmatched: 6. CDR3 length equals 15 residues. CDR3 residues: CASSLWAGGGYGYTF. CDR3 nucleotides: TGTGCCAGCAGTTTATGGGCAGGGGGAGGCTATGGCTACACCTTC.

The chain joins TRBV29-1 to TRBJ1-2, with a possible D match to TRBD1 (5 bases). Trimming cost V 7 bases and J 2 bases, with 14 bases left between them. Germline loops: CDR1 SQVTM, CDR2 ANQGSEA. The CDR3 has 13 amino acids. Here the CDR3 reads CSGGEMENYGYTF. For the CDR3, the DNA is TGCAGCGGGGGGGAGATGGAGAACTATGGCTACACCTTC.

This clone was seen just once. The CDR3 bases are TGTGCCTGGAGTGTACTGGGGGACAGGGCTCAGCCCCAGCATTTT. It codes for CAWSVLGDRAQPQHF. The gene calls are TRBV30 and TRBJ1-5, with 9 bases fitting TRBD1. V was pared by 0 bases and J by 6 bases, with 6 bases of the junction left unmatched. The CDR3 has 15 residues. Germline V gene data show CDR1 as GTSNPN and CDR2 as SVGIG (reference sequence).

This chain uses TRBV6-8 with TRBJ1-5; D unresolved. CDR3 length: 11 amino acids. V shed 4 bases and J shed 5 bases, with 3 bases lying between them. Germline V gives CDR1 MNHGY, CDR2 SAAAGT. The chain's CDR3 is CASSLYQPQHF. DNA for the CDR3: TGTGCCAGCAGTTTATATCAGCCCCAGCATTTT.

This clone was counted a few times. The genes are TRBV10-3 and TRBJ1-5, with D tentatively TRBD1 (6 bases). Germline V gene lookup returns CDR1 ENHRY and CDR2 SYGVKD. Trimming shortened V by 1 base and J by 3 bases, and 10 bases separated the two germline ends. The CDR3 is 15 residues long. Written as DNA, the CDR3 is TGTGCCATCAGTGAGTTAACAGGGTACAATCAGCCCCAGCATTTT. Residues: CAISELTGYNQPQHF.

J is TRBJ1-1 and V is TRBV11-3; unclear D gene. The CDR3 spans 12 residues. Trimming cost V 3 bases and J 1 base, with 3 bases left between them. Germline CDR1 is SGHNT and CDR2 is YENEEA. CDR3 residues: CASSFQNTEAFF. CDR3 DNA sequence: TGTGCCAGCAGCTTCCAGAACACTGAAGCTTTCTTT.

The rearrangement uses TRBV5-1 and TRBJ2-3; tentative D call: TRBD1 (5 bases). Germline V CDR1 and CDR2: SGHRS, YFSETQ. The CDR3 is 16 amino acids. Trimming left V 0 bases short and J 2 bases short, with 13 bases between. CDR3 loop: CASSLERQGDTDTQYF. The CDR3 nucleotides read TGCGCCAGCAGCTTGGAAAGGCAGGGCGACACAGATACGCAGTATTTT.

The chain uses TRBV19 and TRBJ1-5; D gene uncertain. Germline values: CDR1 LNHDA, CDR2 SQIVND (reference sequence). Between the trimmed V and J ends, which lost 3 bases and 4 bases, there was a span of 7 bases. There are 13 residues in the CDR3. CDR3 region: CASSMAVNQPQHF. The CDR3 region has the DNA TGTGCCAGTAGTATGGCAGTAAATCAGCCCCAGCATTTT.